This TCR beta chain was identified during a study of shared clonotypes between healthy human individuals. CD45RO-negative cells were positively selected for CCR7, leaving out terminally differentiated effector memory CD45RA+ cells. This CDR3 is 15 amino acids long. V gave up 4 bases and J gave up 5 bases; unmatched junction bases: 7. Germline V gene data show CDR1 as MGHDK and CDR2 as SYGVNS. Here immunoSEQ multiplex PCR was the method, and the copy in TCRdb shows in-frame clones only, minus some. The sample includes some 740,000 clones, around 92% of them seen just once. The sample was naive CD8+ T cells sorted from blood. The TCR comes from a man younger than 40 in good health. The rearrangement joins TRBV25-1 to TRBJ2-2; 7 positions match TRBD1. The CDR3 DNA follows: TGTGCCAGCAGTGGTGACAGGGTTTTTACCGGGGAGCTGTTTTTT. Residues: CASSGDRVFTGELFF.